This T cell receptor beta chain was recorded in a study of PD-L1 blockade in urothelial cancer (dated by TCRdb to about 2017). For the study in its entirety: Therapy was started in about 2014 for all patients, and atezolizumab 1,200 mg was administered intravenously every 3 weeks. About 85% of the 29 patients were identified as males with urothelial cancer of bladder origin, and a prior smoking history was reported by 18 of 29 patients. Patients had an ECOG performance status of 0 or 1 and had received between 0 and 3 prior chemotherapy regimens. Blood samples were analyzed at two time points: 3 weeks after treatment start (second dose) and 6 weeks after treatment start. Blood samples gave a median of 141,255 T cells and approximately 85,000 unique TCRs, with a median clonality of 0.080. Somatic, immune and clinical correlates of response to PD-L1 blockade with atezolizumab in urothelial cancer were the focus of an exploratory multi-omic analysis. Pretreatment tumor samples and matched peripheral blood, collected serially before and after atezolizumab treatment, underwent TCR sequencing. Durable clinical benefit meant progression-free survival longer than 6 months, and TCR features were also tested against progression-free and overall survival. In the same patients, pretreatment tumors underwent whole exome sequencing and RNA sequencing in addition to TCR sequencing. Nine patients achieved durable clinical benefit and approximately 19 did not. Approximately 29 patients had pretreatment blood TCR-seq, around 25 had at least one posttreatment blood collection, and around 25 had tumor TCR-seq.

To estimate absolute template abundance from read counts, synthetic TCR analog templates were spiked into each PCR. Using the immunoSEQ assay, TCRbeta CDR3 regions were amplified from genomic DNA with bias-controlled V and J gene primers. Sequencing of rearranged TCRbeta segments was done at approximately 20X coverage. The source study handled its data this way. Sequencing errors were corrected by clustering, and CDR3s were annotated against IMGT so that V, D and J genes could be assigned. Out-of-frame and stop-codon sequences were excluded, and only productive TCRbeta rearrangements were used in downstream analyses. Clonality was calculated as one minus the Shannon entropy normalized by the log of the number of unique productive sequences. Fisher's exact test with Benjamini-Hochberg correction, at a threshold of adjusted p below 0.01, was used to find clones that differed between time points or between blood and tumor. The source is immuneACCESS, and TCRdb retained only in-frame sequences with V and J called. Part of the clones is not carried over; for the studies checked, unresolved V genes explain less than half of this, and the remainder is unexplained. The V and J calls and clone size come from that table; D and trimming were worked out from the DNA. The sample contains more than 45,000 clones, 60% to 80% of them found a single time. Approximately 3.3% of the sample rests with the top ten.

Concerning this clone itself: Its binding antigen is unknown. No per-base quality is available; no much larger clone lies one base away.

Overall study results and their limits: Among patients with durable benefit, tumor-associated TCR clones showed greater expansion in peripheral blood 3 weeks after treatment started (n of about 20, p = 0.022). A pretreatment peripheral blood TCR clonality below the median was linked to improved progression-free and overall survival. Because the sample size was small (n of about 30) and many of the analyses were exploratory, the results are meant to be hypothesis-generating.

Via the germline V gene, CDR1 is SGHTA and CDR2 FQGTGA. V sheds 5 bases and J sheds 1 base, leaving 11 bases between their ends. The CDR3 contains 14 residues, cysteine and phenylalanine counted. Kept here is only the CDR3 DNA, which spans 42 bases and is read in frame from base 1. A cohort of around 28 patients with locally advanced or metastatic urothelial carcinoma, treated at Memorial Sloan Kettering on a trial protocol, was included. Peripheral blood mononuclear cells were collected from each patient pretreatment and during treatment, giving between 1 and 8 total time points per patient. The Qiagen DNeasy Blood extraction kit was used to purify genomic DNA from total PBMCs and tumor samples. PBMCs were collected pretreatment and during treatment, and were isolated and stored as previously described.

The chain employs TRBV7-3 and TRBJ1-1; TRBD1 is a weak D gene call, 5 bases matching. The TCR sequence derives from a man between 65 and 85 years old with urothelial cancer. The material was PBMCs, obtained around atezolizumab (anti-PD-L1) treatment. The base sequence is TGTGCCAGCAGCCAATTTGGACAGAACACTGAAGCTTTCTTT. It encodes CASSQFGQNTEAFF.